This is a list of T cell receptor beta chains from one sample in a study of persistence of HIV-infected CD4 T cells. Generated by immunoSEQ multiplex PCR, the TCRdb table keeps only in-frame clones and is missing some. The table has 48,000 or so clones, around 72% seen once. These TCRs are of unknown antigen specificity. The sample here was CD4+ T cells sorted from PBMCs after roughly 18-hour stimulation, taken from a patient who received antiretroviral therapy. The source of these receptors is an adult man with HIV who was CMV-seropositive. CDR3s include the opening cysteine and the closing phenylalanine or tryptophan. Each record gives: clone size, D gene, J gene, V gene, CDR3 DNA, CDR3 protein. The D gene is left open where the match is weak. Part of the rows lack a size; the others show once, few, many or a class for expanded clones.

clone size: NA; D gene: TRBD1; J gene: TRBJ1-5; V gene: TRBV14; CDR3 DNA: TGTGCCAGCAGCCAGACAGGGTTGAATCAGCCCCAGCATTTT; CDR3 protein: CASSQTGLNQPQHF
clone size: NA; D gene: NA; J gene: TRBJ1-2; V gene: TRBV6-1; CDR3 DNA: TGTGCCAGCAGTGACCCTTGGGCAGGGAACTATGGCTACACCTTC; CDR3 protein: CASSDPWAGNYGYTF
clone size: few; D gene: NA; J gene: TRBJ1-5; V gene: TRBV19; CDR3 DNA: TGTGCCAGTAGTATAGATAAGGGCTATAGCAATCAGCCCCAGCATTTT; CDR3 protein: CASSIDKGYSNQPQHF
clone size: NA; D gene: NA; J gene: TRBJ1-6; V gene: TRBV3-1/TRBV3-2; CDR3 DNA: TGTGCCAGCAGCCGAGGGGGGGATAGCTCACCCCTCCACTTT; CDR3 protein: CASSRGGDSSPLHF
clone size: NA; D gene: TRBD1; J gene: TRBJ1-2; V gene: TRBV15; CDR3 DNA: TGTGCCACCAGCAGAAAGGGGGCTGTCTATGGCTACACCTTC; CDR3 protein: CATSRKGAVYGYTF
clone size: NA; D gene: NA; J gene: TRBJ2-1; V gene: TRBV5-6; CDR3 DNA: TGTGCCAGCAGCTTGGCTTTAGGACACACAACGGGGGAGCAGTTCTTC; CDR3 protein: CASSLALGHTTGEQFF
clone size: NA; D gene: NA; J gene: TRBJ2-1; V gene: TRBV11-3; CDR3 DNA: TGTGCCAGCAGCTTAGTTAGCGGAACCGGTGAGCAGTTCTTC; CDR3 protein: CASSLVSGTGEQFF
clone size: NA; D gene: TRBD2; J gene: TRBJ2-1; V gene: TRBV30; CDR3 DNA: TGTGCCTGGAGTGTCGGAACTAGCGTGAACAATGAGCAGTTCTTC; CDR3 protein: CAWSVGTSVNNEQFF
clone size: NA; D gene: NA; J gene: TRBJ2-1; V gene: TRBV10-3; CDR3 DNA: TGTGCCATCAGTGAATGGAATGAGCAGTTCTTC; CDR3 protein: CAISEWNEQFF
clone size: NA; D gene: NA; J gene: TRBJ1-5; V gene: TRBV6-5; CDR3 DNA: TGTGCCAGCAGTTACTCGGGGTTGAGTCAGCCCCAGCATTTT; CDR3 protein: CASSYSGLSQPQHF